These 31 T cell receptor beta chains originate from one sample sequenced in a study of blood T cell repertoires in COVID-19. TCRdb keeps only in-frame clones here, not all; method: immunoSEQ multiplex PCR. This table has just over 300,000 clones, just under 90% appearing once. The specimen was peripheral blood. The receptor set was obtained from a woman in her 30s with COVID-19, enrolled during active disease.

The V gene is TRBV5-3, the J gene TRBJ1-5, with D perhaps TRBD1 (6 bases). TRBV5-3 is an open reading frame, and its role is uncertain. Trimming took off 10 bases at V and 7 bases at J, with 12 bases between the two ends. This CDR3 comprises 11 residues. The CDR3 DNA is TGTGCCGGGCGTCAGGGGCAGCCCCAGCATTTT. It translates to CAGRQGQPQHF.

The chain is built from TRBV11-2 and TRBJ2-2; maybe TRBD2 (6 bases). This CDR3 comprises 14 residues. V was shortened by 2 bases and J by 5 bases, with 9 bases between the two germline ends. The germline CDR1 and CDR2 sequences are SGHAT and FQNNGV. The CDR3 coding sequence is TGTGCCAGCAGCTTATGGGAGGCAACCGGGGAGCTGTTTTTT. This sequence encodes CASSLWEATGELFF.

The J gene is TRBJ1-1, the V gene TRBV6-2 or TRBV6-3, with D possibly being TRBD1 (6 bases). The CDR3 has 12 amino acids. The V end lost 4 bases, the J end lost 8 bases, and 11 bases lay between the germline ends. Germline V gives CDR1 MNHEY, CDR2 SVGEGT. The CDR3 here is CASSSRTAEAFF. CDR3 sequence (DNA): TGTGCCAGCAGTTCCCGGACAGCAGAAGCTTTCTTT.

DNA for the CDR3: TGTGCCAGTAGTTACGACAGCGCCTATGGCTACACCTTC. Protein sequence: CASSYDSAYGYTF. The chain combines TRBV19 with TRBJ1-2; weak D call: TRBD1 (5 bases). Trimming shortened V by 5 bases and J by 4 bases, and 11 bases separated the two germline ends. The CDR3 length is 13 residues. CDR1 LNHDA and CDR2 SQIVND come from the germline V gene (reference sequence).

The genes are TRBV3-1 (or the pseudogene TRBV3-2) and TRBJ2-7; tentatively, D is TRBD1 (6 bases). Germline V CDR1 and CDR2: LGHDT, YNNKEL (reference sequence). With 3 bases removed from V and 6 bases from J, the gap between germline ends came to 12 bases. CDR3 length: 13 residues. The CDR3 coding sequence is TGTGCCAGCAGCCACAATAGGGGGATCGAGCAGTACTTC. Amino acids: CASSHNRGIEQYF.

The chain couples TRBV18 to TRBJ1-4; D is unresolved. CDR3 size: 15 residues. Germline values: CDR1 KGHSH, CDR2 LQKENI. Trimming pared 3 bases from V and 8 bases from J, leaving 16 bases between. Written as DNA, the CDR3 is TGTGCCAGCTCACCTCAACAAACCGATAAGGAAAAACTGTTTTTT. It codes for CASSPQQTDKEKLFF.

This chain connects TRBV3-1 (or the pseudogene TRBV3-2) to TRBJ2-2; D unclear. There are 12 residues in the CDR3. Trimming left V 4 bases short and J 4 bases short, with 4 bases between. Germline CDR1 is LGHDT and CDR2 is YNNKEL (reference sequence). The CDR3 coding sequence is TGTGCCAGCAGCCTCCTCACCGGGGAGCTGTTTTTT. Protein sequence: CASSLLTGELFF.

The chain carries TRBV3-1 (or the pseudogene TRBV3-2) and TRBJ2-5, with D perhaps TRBD2 (5 bases). The length of the CDR3 is 15 residues. V was shortened by 1 base and J by 4 bases, with 13 bases between the two germline ends. The germline V gene encodes CDR1 LGHDT and CDR2 YNNKEL (reference sequence). The CDR3 loop is CASSQVDGMPETQYF. CDR3 nucleotide sequence: TGTGCCAGCAGCCAAGTCGACGGGATGCCAGAGACCCAGTACTTC.

CDR3 amino acids: CASSLTGNSNQPQHF. The CDR3 DNA reads TGCGCCAGCAGCTTGACAGGGAATAGCAATCAGCCCCAGCATTTT. The chain uses TRBV5-1 and TRBJ1-5; D is perhaps TRBD1 (6 bases). Germline assignment: CDR1 SGHRS and CDR2 YFSETQ. This CDR3 is 15 amino acids long. V was clipped by 1 base and J by 0 bases, with 8 bases between them.

This clone was picked up one time. The V and J genes are TRBV18 and TRBJ1-6; TRBD1 might be the D (6 bases). The CDR3 loop spans 18 amino acids. V was trimmed by 3 bases and J by 0 bases, leaving 15 bases between them. CDR1 is KGHSH, CDR2 LQKENI, per germline. CDR3 sequence: CASSPLPGASSYNSPLHF. In DNA, the CDR3 is TGTGCCAGCTCACCTCTGCCAGGGGCGAGCTCCTATAATTCACCCCTCCACTTT. The full variable domain, in which reference TRBV18 and TRBJ1-6 provide the parts outside the CDR3, is NAGVMQNPRHLVRRRGQEARLRCSPMKGHSHVYWYRQLPEEGLKFMVYLQKENIIDESGMPKERFSAEFPKEGPSILRIQQVVRGDSAAYFCASSPLPGASSYNSPLHFGNGTRLTVT.

Turning to this clone: Being one base from a much bigger clone, this may be a read error. The V and J genes are TRBV2 and TRBJ1-5; D is ambiguous. CDR3 size: 13 residues. CDR1 and CDR2 from the germline V gene are SNHLY and FYNNEI. V lost 4 bases and J lost 6, with 10 bases in between. Here the CDR3 reads CASSVTVGQPQHF. CDR3 bases: TGTGCCAGCAGTGTAACAGTGGGTCAGCCCCAGCATTTT.

This chain links TRBV30 with TRBJ1-5, with 8 bases identical to TRBD1. The germline V gene has CDR1 GTSNPN and CDR2 SVGIG (reference sequence). After removal of 0 bases from V and 7 bases from J, the junction contained 5 bases not matched to a gene. The CDR3 length is 14 residues. CDR3 in amino acids: CAWSVFYRGQPQHF. DNA of the CDR3: TGTGCCTGGAGTGTATTTTACAGGGGGCAGCCCCAGCATTTT.

V gene TRBV15 combines with J gene TRBJ1-5, with a possible D match to TRBD1 (5 bases). This CDR3 has 13 amino acids. Trimming shortened V by 2 bases and J by 9 bases, and 11 bases separated the two germline ends. Germline lookup yields CDR1 LNHNV and CDR2 YYDKDF (reference sequence). The CDR3 region has the DNA TGTGCCACCAGCAGAAGAGACGGGGGGCCCCAGCATTTT. Translating it yields CATSRRDGGPQHF.

The chain has TRBV28 and TRBJ2-2; 8 bases are shared with TRBD1. The CDR3 runs 13 residues. Germline V lookup: CDR1 MDHEN, CDR2 SYDVKM. The V and J ends lost 10 bases and 4 bases, in that order; junction bases with no gene match: 5. In nucleotides, the CDR3 is TGTGCCACCGGACAGGGAATCACCGGGGAGCTGTTTTTT. Translation gives CATGQGITGELFF.

The rearrangement uses TRBV3-1 (or the pseudogene TRBV3-2) and TRBJ1-2, with TRBD1 matching over 8 bases. Germline V gives CDR1 LGHDT, CDR2 YNNKEL (reference sequence). The CDR3 runs to 15 residues. Losses at the gene ends were 1 base for V and 5 bases for J; bases not matched to a gene: 6. CDR3 nucleotides: TGTGCCAGCAGCCAAGGGACAGGGTTGGGGTATGGCTACACCTTC. Translating gives CASSQGTGLGYGYTF.

The chain recombines TRBV18 with TRBJ1-1, with 8 bases lining up with TRBD1. The CDR3 loop spans 14 amino acids. J was trimmed by 4 bases and V by 3 bases; bases with no gene match: 4. Germline V CDR1 and CDR2: KGHSH, LQKENI. The CDR3 DNA reads TGTGCCAGCTCACCTGACAGGGGCGGCACTGAAGCTTTCTTT. This gives the protein CASSPDRGGTEAFF.

This sequence joins TRBV5-5 and TRBJ1-1; 8 positions match TRBD1. The J segment lost 4 bases and the V segment lost 1 base, leaving 9 bases of the junction unmatched. The CDR3 length is 16 residues. Germline V gives CDR1 SGHKS, CDR2 YYEKEE (reference sequence). The CDR3 spells CASSLRQGARGTEAFF. CDR3 sequence (DNA): TGTGCCAGCAGCTTGCGGCAGGGGGCGCGGGGCACTGAAGCTTTCTTT.

The chain is built from TRBV13 and TRBJ1-2; TRBD1 matches 8 bases. The CDR3 is made up of 17 amino acids. The V segment lost 1 base and the J segment 3 bases; nucleotides outside the gene matches: 10. Germline V gene sequence: CDR1 PRHDT, CDR2 FYEKMQ (reference sequence). CDR3 DNA sequence: TGTGCCAGCAGCTTAGAGTCAGGGGGCGAGTTGGACTATGGCTACACCTTC. Translated, it gives CASSLESGGELDYGYTF.

In this sample, this clone turned up a few times. The rearrangement links TRBV30 to TRBJ2-1; TRBD2 might be the D (6 bases). CDR3 length: 14 residues. The germline V and J ends were trimmed by 1 base and 8 bases, with 15 bases remaining between them. Germline V gene data show CDR1 as GTSNPN and CDR2 as SVGIG (reference sequence). CDR3 loop: CAWSGVQASDEQFF. Written as DNA, the CDR3 is TGTGCCTGGAGTGGAGTCCAGGCTAGCGATGAGCAGTTCTTC.

V and J are TRBV7-9 and TRBJ1-3; weak D call: TRBD1 (6 bases). The CDR3 spans 15 residues. From germline, CDR1 is SEHNR and CDR2 FQNEAQ (reference sequence). Trimming removed 5 bases from V and 0 bases from J, with 11 bases in between. CDR3 DNA: TGTGCCAGCAGCAGTACAGGGAGCTCTGGAAACACCATATATTTT. Translated, it gives CASSSTGSSGNTIYF. The whole variable domain, filled in from reference TRBV7-9 and TRBJ1-3, reads DTGVSQNPRHKITKRGQNVTFRCDPISEHNRLYWYRQTLGQGPEFLTYFQNEAQLEKSRLLSDRFSAERPKGSFSTLEIQRTEQGDSAMYLCASSSTGSSGNTIYFGEGSWLTVV.

This sequence joins TRBV6-6 and TRBJ2-5; no definite D call. Trimming took 8 bases from V and 4 from J, leaving 11 bases between them. The CDR3 extends over 12 amino acids. Looked up from germline, CDR1 is MNHNY and CDR2 is SVGAGI (reference sequence). The CDR3 DNA follows: TGTGCCAGCTTCCACCCCGGAGAGACCCAGTACTTC. Its translation is CASFHPGETQYF.

The CDR3 DNA sequence: TGTGCCAGCAGCTTAGCCCGGCGGGGGGATAGCGGGCTAGTGTACCAAGAGACCCAGTACTTC. Translating gives CASSLARRGDSGLVYQETQYF. The V call is TRBV7-8, the J call TRBJ2-5, with 8 nucleotides matching TRBD2. There are 21 residues in the CDR3. Germline V gives CDR1 SGHVS, CDR2 FQNEAQ. The J segment lost 0 bases and the V segment lost 0 bases, leaving 18 bases of the junction unmatched.

V gene TRBV3-1 (or the pseudogene TRBV3-2) combines with J gene TRBJ2-1, with a possible D match to TRBD2 (5 bases). The CDR3 length is 16 residues. Germline CDR1 and CDR2: LGHDT and YNNKEL (reference sequence). The germline V and J ends were trimmed by 3 bases and 3 bases, with 15 bases remaining between them. The CDR3 DNA follows: TGTGCCAGCAGCCAGGGTCGGCGGGCCGGCTACAATGAGCAGTTCTTC. Its protein is CASSQGRRAGYNEQFF.

The chain uses TRBV12-3 or TRBV12-4 and TRBJ1-5; no clear D. Trimming left V 0 bases short and J 5 bases short, with 2 bases between. This CDR3 spans 12 amino acids. CDR3 amino acids: CASSLADQPQHF. CDR3 DNA sequence: TGTGCCAGCAGTTTAGCCGATCAGCCCCAGCATTTT.

The rearrangement links TRBV6-1 to TRBJ2-1, with 7 nucleotides matching TRBD2. The junction had 7 bases not matched to a gene; V was cut back by 0 bases and J by 14 bases. In germline, CDR1 is MNHNS, CDR2 SASEGT. The CDR3 extends over 13 amino acids. The CDR3 region is CASSEAETSPEFF. Here the CDR3 DNA reads TGTGCCAGCAGTGAAGCTGAGACTAGCCCCGAGTTCTTC.

The chain combines TRBV7-9 with TRBJ1-3, with D unclear. V was clipped by 3 bases and J by 4 bases, with 13 bases between them. This CDR3 contains 15 residues. In germline, CDR1 is SEHNR, CDR2 FQNEAQ (reference sequence). The CDR3 region has the DNA TGTGCCAGCAGCTTTAGCCCCACGCCGGGAAACACCATATATTTT. Encoded protein: CASSFSPTPGNTIYF.

V gene TRBV6-6 combines with J gene TRBJ2-1; the match to TRBD2 covers 8 bases. The length of the CDR3 is 13 residues. Germline loops: CDR1 MNHNY, CDR2 SVGAGI (reference sequence). The junction had 6 bases not matched to a gene; V was cut back by 5 bases and J by 9 bases. The CDR3 loop reads CASSVGGAVEQFF. In DNA, the CDR3 is TGTGCCAGCAGTGTCGGGGGGGCAGTTGAGCAGTTCTTC.

A single count supports this clone. The gene calls are TRBV28 and TRBJ1-1; tentatively, D is TRBD1 (6 bases). Trimming left V 3 bases short and J 8 bases short, with 13 bases between. This CDR3 is 13 amino acids long. Looked up from germline, CDR1 is MDHEN and CDR2 is SYDVKM. In DNA form, the CDR3 reads TGTGCCAGCAGTTTTGGGATGGGGACAGAAGCTTTCTTT. This sequence encodes CASSFGMGTEAFF.

The chain carries TRBV4-1 and TRBJ1-1; D gene uncertain. Trimming shortened V by 4 bases and J by 0 bases, and 9 bases separated the two germline ends. This CDR3 has 14 amino acids. CDR1 is MGHRA and CDR2 is YSYEKL in the germline V gene. CDR3 protein: CASSLILLNTEAFF. The CDR3 DNA sequence: TGCGCCAGCAGCCTTATTTTATTGAACACTGAAGCTTTCTTT.

The CDR3 spells CASSPGDTEAFF. CDR3 coding DNA: TGTGCCAGCAGCCCCGGGGACACTGAAGCTTTCTTT. The V gene is TRBV5-4, the J gene TRBJ1-1; D ambiguous. The V and J ends lost 4 bases and 3 bases respectively, with 7 bases between them. The CDR3 extends over 12 amino acids. Looked up from germline, CDR1 is SGHNT and CDR2 is YYREEE (reference sequence). Drawing the rest from reference TRBV5-4 and TRBJ1-1, the complete variable domain is ETGVTQSPTHLIKTRGQQVTLRCSSQSGHNTVSWYQQALGQGPQFIFQYYREEENGRGNFPPRFSGLQFPNYSSELNVNALELDDSALYLCASSPGDTEAFFGQGTRLTVV.

The chain links TRBV7-8 to TRBJ2-2; 8 nucleotides agree with TRBD1. The germline CDR1 and CDR2 sequences are SGHVS and FQNEAQ. The CDR3 spans 17 residues. V lost 4 bases to trimming and J lost 4 bases; unmatched junction nucleotides: 11. DNA for the CDR3: TGTGCCAGCAGCTCGTCGCGGACAGGGCCGTTCACCGGGGAGCTGTTTTTT. It encodes CASSSSRTGPFTGELFF.